Shown below are 11 T cell receptor beta chains from a single sample sequenced in a study of cytomegalovirus exposure and HLA in healthy donors. Amplification used 60 Vbeta primers and 13 Jbeta primers. The assay was immunoSEQ multiplex PCR, and TCRdb's table has in-frame clones only and misses some. Among some 130,000 clones listed, 77% were seen once. Source material: PBMCs. Receptors originate from a man aged 25 to 40 in good health and CMV-seronegative.

The chain uses TRBV5-4 and TRBJ2-3; 9 nucleotides agree with TRBD2. The V and J ends lost 4 bases and 0 bases, in that order; junction bases with no gene match: 3. Germline V gene data show CDR1 as SGHNT and CDR2 as YYREEE (reference sequence). The CDR3 loop spans 15 amino acids. The CDR3 is CASSAGLASTDTQYF. In DNA form, the CDR3 reads TGTGCCAGCAGCGCTGGACTAGCGAGCACAGATACGCAGTATTTT.

CDR3 nucleotide sequence: TGTGCCAGTAGTATACTACGGGACAGGGGGTATAAGGGAATTAATCAGCCCCAGCATTTT. It codes for CASSILRDRGYKGINQPQHF. The chain links TRBV19 to TRBJ1-5, with 11 bases fitting TRBD1. The CDR3 loop spans 20 amino acids. J gave up 4 bases and V 2 bases, and 16 bases lay outside the gene matches. Germline V gene sequence: CDR1 LNHDA, CDR2 SQIVND (reference sequence).

The V gene is TRBV4-2, the J gene TRBJ2-7; 7 nucleotides match TRBD2. This CDR3 has 18 residues. Germline V lookup: CDR1 LGHNA, CDR2 YNFKEQ. V shed 0 bases, J shed 2 bases, and the junction held 13 bases outside the gene matches. The CDR3 reads CASSQEVYGGRGTYEQYF. In DNA form, the CDR3 reads TGTGCCAGCAGCCAAGAAGTGTATGGGGGGAGGGGTACCTACGAGCAGTACTTC.

V usage is TRBV27 and J usage is TRBJ2-1, with 12 bases that match TRBD2. The CDR3 consists of 15 residues. V lost 0 bases, J lost 9 bases, and 3 bases stayed unmatched. Germline V lookup: CDR1 MNHEY, CDR2 SMNVEV (reference sequence). The CDR3 region has the DNA TGTGCCAGCAGTTTATCGTTACTAGCGGGAGGTGAGCAGTTCTTC. The encoded protein is CASSLSLLAGGEQFF.

The chain is built from TRBV4-1 and TRBJ1-4, with TRBD1 identical over 8 bases. With V trimmed by 5 bases and J by 8 bases, 10 bases remained unmatched. In germline, CDR1 is MGHRA, CDR2 YSYEKL. The CDR3 runs to 15 residues. CDR3 bases: TGCGCCAGCAGCGCCCAACAGGGGGTTCGAGAAAAACTGTTTTTT. It is translated as CASSAQQGVREKLFF.

V and J are TRBV28 and TRBJ2-5; 12 bases align to TRBD2. V lost 6 bases to trimming and J lost 5 bases; unmatched junction nucleotides: 13. Germline lookup yields CDR1 MDHEN and CDR2 SYDVKM. This CDR3 region has 17 residues. In nucleotides, the CDR3 is TGTGCCAGCAGCGAGCTAGCGGGAGGGCTGGGGTTGGAGACCCAGTACTTC. It specifies CASSELAGGLGLETQYF.

V gene TRBV6-6 combines with J gene TRBJ1-4; possibly TRBD1 for D (5 bases). Germline CDR1 MNHNY, CDR2 SVGAGI (reference sequence). The CDR3 runs 14 residues. With 7 bases removed from V and 0 bases from J, the gap between germline ends came to 9 bases. In DNA, the CDR3 is TGTGCCAGCAACCAGGGAACAACTAATGAAAAACTGTTTTTT. Protein sequence: CASNQGTTNEKLFF.

V is TRBV29-1 and J is TRBJ2-5; 9 bases align to TRBD1. The CDR3 loop spans 14 amino acids. V shed 6 bases, J shed 5 bases, and the junction held 10 bases outside the gene matches. The germline CDR1 and CDR2 sequences are SQVTM and ANQGSEA. The CDR3 loop is CSVDIGQGTETQYF. The CDR3 DNA reads TGCAGCGTCGATATAGGACAGGGGACGGAGACCCAGTACTTC.

This chain uses TRBV7-3 with TRBJ2-3; 14 positions agree with TRBD2. V lost 1 base to trimming and J lost 3 bases; unmatched junction nucleotides: 6. The CDR3 length is 18 residues. Germline CDR1 is SGHTA and CDR2 is FQGTGA. The DNA of the CDR3 is TGTGCCAGCAGCTTAATGGGACTAGCGGGAGTATTGACAGATACGCAGTATTTT. Its translation is CASSLMGLAGVLTDTQYF.

Regarding this clone: One junction end does not reproduce the germline sequence, and a read error may be involved. The CDR3 DNA reads TGTTCCAGCAGCTTAGATCTAGCGGGAGAGAACATTCAGTACTTC. Translating gives CSSSLDLAGENIQYF. The chain couples TRBV7-9 to TRBJ2-4, with TRBD2 matching over 10 bases. Germline CDR1 is SEHNR and CDR2 is FQNEAQ (reference sequence). The CDR3 contains 15 residues.

V and J are TRBV6-5 and TRBJ1-1; D unclear. CDR1 and CDR2 from the germline V gene are MNHEY and SVGAGI. V shed 6 bases and J shed 1 base, with 9 bases lying between them. The CDR3 contains 13 residues. The CDR3, as DNA: TGTGCCAGCAGGCGAACTCAGAACACTGAAGCTTTCTTT. This gives the protein CASRRTQNTEAFF.